The subject of this entry is one T cell receptor beta chain. Its antigen is currently unknown. The data are from a study of beta chain features in type 1 diabetes. Study observations and caveats: It was among patients, rather than healthy donors, that naive, central memory and Treg TCRB repertoires appeared more similar. The influence of HLA type on TCRB rearrangement stayed undetermined.

A single heparinised blood sample, averaging approximately 0.12 L, was obtained per donor. This CDR3 is built from 16 residues. V gave up 0 bases and J gave up 3 bases, with 12 bases separating them. CDR1 is LGHNA and CDR2 is YSLEER in the germline V gene. Sequenced material consisted of expressed TCRB transcripts (all of the isolated RNA was reverse transcribed). Method: immunoSEQ multiplex PCR; TCRdb's copy keeps in-frame clones and lacks some. The sample lists about 200,000 clones, under 13% occurring once. The V call is TRBV4-3, the J call TRBJ2-1; perhaps TRBD1 as D (6 bases). Sequences were obtained from central memory CD4+ T cells from blood. The TCR originated in a man aged 18 to 29 in good health. The CDR3: CASSQDPWTDYNEQFF. DNA of the CDR3: TGCGCCAGCAGCCAAGATCCGTGGACAGACTACAATGAGCAGTTCTTC.